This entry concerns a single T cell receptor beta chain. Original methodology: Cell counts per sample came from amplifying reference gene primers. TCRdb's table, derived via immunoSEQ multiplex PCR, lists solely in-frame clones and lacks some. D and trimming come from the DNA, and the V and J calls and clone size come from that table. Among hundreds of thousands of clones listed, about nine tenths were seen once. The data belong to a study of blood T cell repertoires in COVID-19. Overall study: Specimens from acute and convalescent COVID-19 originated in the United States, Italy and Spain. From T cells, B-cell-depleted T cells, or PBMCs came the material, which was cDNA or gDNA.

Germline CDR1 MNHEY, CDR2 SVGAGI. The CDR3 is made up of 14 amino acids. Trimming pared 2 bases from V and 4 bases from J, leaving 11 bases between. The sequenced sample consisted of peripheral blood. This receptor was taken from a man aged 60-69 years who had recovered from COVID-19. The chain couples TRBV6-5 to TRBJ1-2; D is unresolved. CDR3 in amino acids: CASSYTGGIYGYTF. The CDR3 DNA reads TGTGCCAGCAGTTACACCGGCGGAATCTATGGCTACACCTTC.